This T cell receptor (beta chain) was found in a study of blood T cell repertoires in COVID-19. On the study more broadly: Researchers got acute and convalescent COVID-19 samples from the United States, Italy and Spain. PBMCs, B-cell-depleted T cells, or T cells provided the cDNA or gDNA that made up the material.

TCRdb's copy holds only in-frame clones and misses some; the assay was immunoSEQ multiplex PCR. The table records approximately 59,000 clones, about 89% of them present only once. Many counts were recorded for this clone. The V and J ends lost 5 bases and 5 bases, in that order; junction bases with no gene match: 7. The CDR3 sequence is 16 residues long. Germline lookup yields CDR1 SGHVS and CDR2 FNYEAQ. The sequencing sample was made of peripheral blood. The source of this sequence is a human donor in a cohort sampled during active COVID-19. The chain is built from TRBV7-6 and TRBJ2-7; 15 bases line up with TRBD2. The CDR3 DNA follows: TGTGCCAGCAGCCTCGGACTAGCGGGGGGGCCCGACGAGCAGTACTTC. It is translated as CASSLGLAGGPDEQYF.